This T cell receptor (beta chain) was profiled in a study of response to subunit inactivated influenza vaccine (dated by TCRdb to about 2018). At the level of the whole study: Deep quantitative T cell receptor repertoire profiling was used in the study to track responses to a trivalent subunit inactivated influenza vaccine. Overall study results and their limits: The authors suggested that each seasonal influenza vaccination may recruit only a limited number of new T cells.

This clonotype has only a few counts. It lacks a known antigen. It has no much larger one-base neighbor in the sample; base qualities were not kept. Libraries were made using RT-PCR. The sequencing machine was an Illumina HiSeq 2500. TCRdb applied fastp at Q25 and MiXCR to the public reads, then kept only in-frame beta chains. Each CDR3 protein gets just one entry, which takes the most common genes and DNA from the rows behind it. This sample holds around 710,000 distinct CDR3 sequences; around 14% were observed only once. The ten largest make up roughly 6.4% of the sample. CDR1 and CDR2 are drawn from the germline V gene (reference sequence): SEHNR, FQNEAQ. The CDR3 runs 17 residues from the cysteine to the phenylalanine. Here the CDR3 DNA is all that survives: 51 bases in frame from base 1. V drops 1 base and J drops 5 bases, leaving 21 bases in between.

The clonotype comes from a man aged 50 to 60 who received an inactivated influenza vaccine. Donor details come from another sample of the same person, matched by shared clones. The chain uses TRBV7-9 and TRBJ2-7; matching of 5 bases hints at TRBD1 as the D gene. The starting material was PBMCs from blood, obtained approximately 15 days before vaccination. DNA sequence: TGTGCCAGCAGCTTAGTTCCACAGGATTGGGGTGGGAACGAGCAGTACTTC. Its protein reads: CASSLVPQDWGGNEQYF.